This T cell receptor (beta chain) was sequenced during a study of identical twins. The sample holds a few counts of this clonotype. Template switching supplied a universal primer site; unique molecular identifiers were carried on the cDNA. TCRdb redid the calling of the 5' RACE reads with MiXCR, one entry per CDR3 protein. This table has hundreds of thousands of distinct CDR3 sequences, roughly 8% appearing once. The V end lost 6 bases, the J end lost 4 bases, and 14 bases lay between the germline ends. CDR1 and CDR2 from the germline V gene are SGHTS and YDEGEE. The CDR3 spans 14 residues. This sample also appeared in a second study, on yellow fever vaccine responses in identical twins.

The sequenced material came from PBMCs. This TCR came from a woman aged 18-29 years in good health. The rearrangement uses TRBV5-8 and TRBJ2-1; D possibly corresponds to TRBD1 (6 bases). CDR3: CASTREGDYNEQFF. DNA for the CDR3: TGTGCCAGCACCCGAGAGGGGGATTACAATGAGCAGTTCTTC.